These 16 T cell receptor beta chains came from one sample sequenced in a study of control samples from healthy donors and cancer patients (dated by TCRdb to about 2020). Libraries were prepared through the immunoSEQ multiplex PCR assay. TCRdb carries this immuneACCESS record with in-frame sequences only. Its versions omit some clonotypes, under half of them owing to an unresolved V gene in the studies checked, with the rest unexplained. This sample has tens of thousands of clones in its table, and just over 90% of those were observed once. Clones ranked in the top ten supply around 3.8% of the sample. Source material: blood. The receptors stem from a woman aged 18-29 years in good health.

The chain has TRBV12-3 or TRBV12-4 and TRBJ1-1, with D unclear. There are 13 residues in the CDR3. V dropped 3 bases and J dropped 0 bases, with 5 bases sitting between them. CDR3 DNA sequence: TGTGCCAGCAGTTTGCGGTTGAACACTGAAGCTTTCTTT. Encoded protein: CASSLRLNTEAFF.

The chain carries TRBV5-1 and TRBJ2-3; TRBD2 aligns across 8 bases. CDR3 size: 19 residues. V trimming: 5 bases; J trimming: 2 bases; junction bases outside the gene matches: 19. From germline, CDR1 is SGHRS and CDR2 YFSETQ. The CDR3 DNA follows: TGCGCCAGCAGTTACAATGGGGCGACTAGCGTTACAGTCACAGATACGCAGTATTTT. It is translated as CASSYNGATSVTVTDTQYF.

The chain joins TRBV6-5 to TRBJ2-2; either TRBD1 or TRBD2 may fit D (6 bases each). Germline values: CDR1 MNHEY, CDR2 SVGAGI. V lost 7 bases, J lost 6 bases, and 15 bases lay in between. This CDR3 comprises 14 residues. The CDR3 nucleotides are TGTGCCAGCATTCCGAGGGGGGTTTCCGGGGAGCTGTTTTTT. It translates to CASIPRGVSGELFF.

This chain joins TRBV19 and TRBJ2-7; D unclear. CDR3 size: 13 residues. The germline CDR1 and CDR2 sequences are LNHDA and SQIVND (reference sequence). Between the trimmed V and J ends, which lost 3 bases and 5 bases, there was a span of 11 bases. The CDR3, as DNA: TGTGCCAGTAGTATGGGAAGCATGAACGAGCAGTACTTC. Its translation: CASSMGSMNEQYF. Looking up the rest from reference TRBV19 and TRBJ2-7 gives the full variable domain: DGGITQSPKYLFRKEGQNVTLSCEQNLNHDAMYWYRQDPGQGLRLIYYSQIVNDFQKGDIAEGYSVSREKKESFPLTVTSAQKNPTAFYLCASSMGSMNEQYFGPGTRLTVT.

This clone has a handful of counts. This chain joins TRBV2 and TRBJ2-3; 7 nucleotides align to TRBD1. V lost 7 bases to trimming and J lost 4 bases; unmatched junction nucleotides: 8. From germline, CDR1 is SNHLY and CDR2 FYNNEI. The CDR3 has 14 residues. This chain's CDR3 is CASTQGELADTQYF. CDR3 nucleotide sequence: TGTGCCAGCACTCAGGGGGAGCTCGCAGATACGCAGTATTTT.

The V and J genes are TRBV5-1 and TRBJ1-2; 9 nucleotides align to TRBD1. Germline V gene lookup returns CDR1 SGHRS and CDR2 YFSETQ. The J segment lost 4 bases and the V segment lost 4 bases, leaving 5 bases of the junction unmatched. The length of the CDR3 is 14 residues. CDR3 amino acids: CASSPPQGAYGYTF. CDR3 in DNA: TGCGCCAGCAGCCCCCCACAGGGGGCCTATGGCTACACCTTC.

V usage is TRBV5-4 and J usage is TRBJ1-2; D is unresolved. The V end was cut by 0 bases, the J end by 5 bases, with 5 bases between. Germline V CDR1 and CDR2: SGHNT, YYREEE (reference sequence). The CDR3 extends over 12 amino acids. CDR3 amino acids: CASSLELYGYTF. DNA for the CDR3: TGTGCCAGCAGCTTGGAGCTGTATGGCTACACCTTC.

The CDR3 DNA reads TGTGCCAGCAGTAGGGTGGGGAACACTGAAGCTTTCTTT. The encoded protein is CASSRVGNTEAFF. The rearrangement links TRBV2 to TRBJ1-1; D not resolved. V lost 5 bases, J lost 1 base, and 8 bases lay in between. The CDR3 has 13 residues. Germline V gene sequence: CDR1 SNHLY, CDR2 FYNNEI.

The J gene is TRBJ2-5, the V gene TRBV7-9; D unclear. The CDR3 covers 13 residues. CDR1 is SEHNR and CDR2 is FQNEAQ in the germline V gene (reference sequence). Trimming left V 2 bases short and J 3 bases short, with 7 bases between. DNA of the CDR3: TGTGCCAGCAGCTTAAACACCGAAGAGACCCAGTACTTC. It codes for CASSLNTEETQYF. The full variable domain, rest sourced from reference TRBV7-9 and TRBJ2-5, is DTGVSQNPRHKITKRGQNVTFRCDPISEHNRLYWYRQTLGQGPEFLTYFQNEAQLEKSRLLSDRFSAERPKGSFSTLEIQRTEQGDSAMYLCASSLNTEETQYFGPGTRLLVL.

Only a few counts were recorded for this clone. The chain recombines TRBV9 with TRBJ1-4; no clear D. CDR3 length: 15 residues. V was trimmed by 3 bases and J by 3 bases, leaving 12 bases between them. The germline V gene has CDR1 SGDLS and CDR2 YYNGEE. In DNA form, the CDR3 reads TGTGCCAGCAGCGAATCCCTGGCAGCTAATGAAAAACTGTTTTTT. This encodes CASSESLAANEKLFF.

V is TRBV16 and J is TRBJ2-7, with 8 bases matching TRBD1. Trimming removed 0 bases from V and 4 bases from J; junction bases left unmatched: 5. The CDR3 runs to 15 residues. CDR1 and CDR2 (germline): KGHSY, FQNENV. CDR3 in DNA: TGTGCCAGCAGCCAATCGGTTACAGGGGGTTACGAGCAGTACTTC. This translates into CASSQSVTGGYEQYF.

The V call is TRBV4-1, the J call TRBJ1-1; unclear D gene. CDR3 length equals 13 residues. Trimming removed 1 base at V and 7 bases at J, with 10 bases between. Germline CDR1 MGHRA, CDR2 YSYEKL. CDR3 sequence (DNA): TGCGCCAGCAGCCAAGCGATCAGGTATGAAGCTTTCTTT. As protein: CASSQAIRYEAFF.

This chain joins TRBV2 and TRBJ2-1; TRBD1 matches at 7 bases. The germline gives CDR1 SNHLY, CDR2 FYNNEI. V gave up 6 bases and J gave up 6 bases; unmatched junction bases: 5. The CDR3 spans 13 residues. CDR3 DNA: TGTGCCAGCAGGTTACAGGGGAGCAATGAGCAGTTCTTC. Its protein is CASRLQGSNEQFF.

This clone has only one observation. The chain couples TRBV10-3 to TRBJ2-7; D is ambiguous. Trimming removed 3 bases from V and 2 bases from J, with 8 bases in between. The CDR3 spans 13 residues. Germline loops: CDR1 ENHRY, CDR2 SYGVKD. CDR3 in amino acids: CAISDPITYEQYF. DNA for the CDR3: TGTGCCATCAGTGATCCTATCACCTACGAGCAGTACTTC.

CDR3 in DNA: TGTGCCAGCAGTTACTCCCGGGGTTTTAATGAAAAACTGTTTTTT. It specifies CASSYSRGFNEKLFF. This chain connects TRBV6-2 or TRBV6-3 to TRBJ1-4; no clear D. V shed 0 bases and J shed 4 bases, with 9 bases lying between them. Looked up from germline, CDR1 is MNHEY and CDR2 is SVGEGT. This CDR3 spans 15 amino acids.

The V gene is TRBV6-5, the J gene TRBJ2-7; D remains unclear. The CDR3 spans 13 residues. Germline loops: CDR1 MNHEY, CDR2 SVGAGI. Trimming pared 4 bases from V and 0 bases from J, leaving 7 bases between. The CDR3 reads CASSLVSSYEQYF. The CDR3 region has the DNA TGTGCCAGCAGTTTAGTAAGCTCCTACGAGCAGTACTTC.